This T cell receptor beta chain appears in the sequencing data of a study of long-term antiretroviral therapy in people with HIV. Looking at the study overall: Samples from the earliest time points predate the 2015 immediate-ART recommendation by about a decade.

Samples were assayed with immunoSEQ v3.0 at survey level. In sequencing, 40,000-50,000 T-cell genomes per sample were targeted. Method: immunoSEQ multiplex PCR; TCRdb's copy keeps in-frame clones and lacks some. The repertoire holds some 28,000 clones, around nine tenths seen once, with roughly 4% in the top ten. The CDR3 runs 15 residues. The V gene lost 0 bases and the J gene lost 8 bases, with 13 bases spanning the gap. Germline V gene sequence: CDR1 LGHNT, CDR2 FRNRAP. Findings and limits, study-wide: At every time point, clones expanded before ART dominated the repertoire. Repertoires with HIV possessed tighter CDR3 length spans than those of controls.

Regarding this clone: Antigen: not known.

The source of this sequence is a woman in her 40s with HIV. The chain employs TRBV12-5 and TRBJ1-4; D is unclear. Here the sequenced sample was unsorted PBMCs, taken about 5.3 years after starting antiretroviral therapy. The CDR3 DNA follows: TGTGCTAGTGGTTTGGTAATAGGAGCAGGAGAAAAACTGTTTTTT. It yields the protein CASGLVIGAGEKLFF.